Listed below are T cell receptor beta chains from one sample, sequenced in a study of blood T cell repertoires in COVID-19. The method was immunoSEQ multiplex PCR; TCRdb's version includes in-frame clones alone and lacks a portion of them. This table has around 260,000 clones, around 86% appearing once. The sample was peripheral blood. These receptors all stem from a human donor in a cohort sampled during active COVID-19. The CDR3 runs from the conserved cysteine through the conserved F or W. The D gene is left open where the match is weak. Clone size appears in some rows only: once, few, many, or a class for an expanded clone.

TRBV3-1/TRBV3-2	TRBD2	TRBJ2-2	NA	CASSLLADTGELFF	TGTGCCAGCAGCCTTCTAGCGGACACCGGGGAGCTGTTTTTT
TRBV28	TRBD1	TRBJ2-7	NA	CASSLLGGDRVYEQYF	TGTGCCAGCAGTTTACTAGGGGGGGACAGGGTCTACGAGCAGTACTTC
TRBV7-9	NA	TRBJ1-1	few	CASSPRSAGQGTEAFF	TGTGCCAGCAGCCCCCGCTCAGCAGGCCAGGGGACTGAAGCTTTCTTT
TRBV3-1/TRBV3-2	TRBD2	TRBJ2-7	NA	CASSLGAGGPHEQYF	TGTGCCAGCAGCCTCGGAGCGGGAGGGCCGCACGAGCAGTACTTC
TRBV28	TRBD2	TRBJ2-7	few	CASSLDRTSGTYEQYF	TGTGCCAGCAGTTTGGACCGGACTAGCGGGACTTACGAGCAGTACTTC
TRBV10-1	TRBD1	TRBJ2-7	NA	CARPTPSTGTGNEQYF	TGCGCCAGACCGACCCCTTCAACCGGGACAGGGAACGAGCAGTACTTC
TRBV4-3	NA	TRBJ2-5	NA	CASSPERSIVGTQYF	TGCGCCAGCAGCCCAGAACGGTCTATTGTTGGGACCCAGTACTTC
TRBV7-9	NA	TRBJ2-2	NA	CASSFTGPNTGELFF	TGTGCCAGCAGCTTCACAGGGCCCAACACCGGGGAGCTGTTTTTT
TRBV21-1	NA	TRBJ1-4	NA	CASSKYGGRANEKLFF	TGTGCCAGCAGCAAATATGGGGGGAGGGCTAATGAAAAACTGTTTTTT
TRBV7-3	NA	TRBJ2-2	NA	CASSQGEQAYTGELFF	TGTGCCAGCAGCCAAGGGGAACAGGCTTACACCGGGGAGCTGTTTTTT